This T cell receptor (beta chain) originates from a study of vaccination effects on CD4 cells after COVID-19. Broader study findings: There was marked clonal contraction among infection- and vaccine-induced clones late after vaccination.

For this clone: Its target is not known.

The CDR3 length is 12 residues. Germline-derived CDR1 and CDR2 are SGHRS and YFSETQ. The V end lost 5 bases, the J end lost 7 bases, and 12 bases lay between the germline ends. The table came from immunoSEQ multiplex PCR; TCRdb's copy has only in-frame clones and leaves some out. The repertoire holds tens of thousands of clones, with around 75% as singletons. Prior to sequencing, the ViraFEST assay stimulated PBMC with viral peptide pools, which expanded the antigen-specific CD4+ T cells. Following culture for roughly 10 days, CD4+ T cells were isolated. The healthy vaccine recipients, who had no prior SARS-CoV-2 infection, showed negative nucleocapsid antibodies.

The sample consisted of CD4+ T cells from PBMCs cultured with HCoV-229E spike peptides, taken before COVID-19 vaccination. The clonotype was recovered from a human donor who received a COVID-19 vaccine. The V call is TRBV5-1, the J call TRBJ1-1; maybe TRBD1 (5 bases). CDR3 sequence reads: CASRSEGSEAFF. CDR3 DNA sequence: TGCGCCAGCAGATCAGAGGGGAGTGAAGCTTTCTTT.